This T cell receptor beta chain emerged from a study of shared clonotypes between healthy human individuals (dated by TCRdb to about 2020). Background on the whole study: The cohort comprised two women and a few men aged 18 to 49 years. Each donor's leukapheresis produced roughly between about 0.9 and 9.5 billion PBMCs. To increase sequencing depth and limit assay-specific biases, different laboratories used diverse techniques to prepare libraries and sequence TCR repertoires. To estimate repertoire size and how much clonotype sharing occurs between individuals, the study deeply sequenced the blood TCR repertoires of 5 or 6 healthy adults. For each donor, three plates each were used for CD4 naive and CD4 memory, two plates were used for CD8 naive, and one plate was used for CD8 memory.

Overall study outcomes, separate from this receptor: Across a handful of donors, 4.5% to 6.5% of naive CD4, roughly 3.5% of naive CD8, 2.3% of memory CD4, and under 0.45% of memory CD8 clonotypes were shared. Pairwise subsampling led to the expectation that sequencing depth would affect the degree of clonotype sharing among donors. Because the study included a small number of donors, the genetic and exposure-history diversity represented was limited. Naive subsets generally had larger estimated clonotype richness than memory subsets. Incomplete sequencing was indicated by rarefaction of sorted-subset datasets, despite the large sequencing depth. Only blood was sampled, and tissue TCR repertoires likely differ from those in blood. Compared with non-shared clonotypes, clonotypes shared by all four sorted-subset donors had higher generation probabilities.

A remark on this clone: Its recognized antigen is unknown. No quality values exist for individual bases; no much larger clone is one base distant.

Using the deep immunoSEQ assay, TCR CDR3 regions were amplified from genomic DNA by multiplex PCR. Extracted genomic DNA from each cell subset was distributed evenly across all wells of several immunoSEQ 96-well plates, and each plate was treated as a replicate. For sorted subsets, each replicate PCR was loaded with roughly 190 ng genomic DNA, equivalent to about 33,000 T cell genomes. Purified libraries were quantified with a Qubit 3.0 fluorometer, sized on a Bioanalyzer 2100, and re-quantified with the KAPA Library Quantification kit. Every immunoSEQ 96-well plate was sequenced on a dedicated single-read 150-cycle Illumina NextSeq 550 flow cell. For the original study's pipeline: The immunoSEQ output contained only junctional sequences without quality scores, so filtering could not match that applied to full-length reads. Sequences were annotated with PyIR, a Python wrapper for IgBLAST v1.9, using IMGT germline references to assign V/J genes and CDR3. Any read was removed if the V/J assignment was weak (E-value above 1e-6), the CDR3 was missing, or the read contained stop codons, out-of-frame junctions, or ambiguous translated residues. A V3J clonotype was defined by an identical inferred V gene, J gene, and CDR3 amino acid sequence. Percentage overlap between repertoires was calculated by dividing the number of shared unique clonotypes by the size of the smaller repertoire. Richness of each repertoire was evaluated using RTK rarefaction, the Chao1 estimator, and Recon v2.1 estimates of unobserved clonotypes. Generation probabilities were computed with OLGA for all TCRbeta clonotypes obtained by the gDNA method from several donors. Here the immuneACCESS table is served through TCRdb, limited to in-frame sequences with V and J called. Missing clones are a known gap in these copies; in checked studies unresolved V genes cover under half, and the rest lacks a known reason. V and J calls and clone size are those listed in that table; D and trimming were worked out from the DNA. This sample holds 2.3 million or so clones; more than 80% were observed only once. In total, the top ten clones hold about 0.39% of the sample.

Healthy HIV-negative adults with no recently reported acute infections or vaccinations were included as donors. Every donor was a Caucasian adult residing in Nashville, Tennessee, USA. CD4+ T cells were enriched through magnetic negative selection, after which naive cells were positively selected on CD45RA and the remaining negative fraction served as the memory subset. Blood was obtained by leukapheresis, after which PBMCs were separated by Ficoll-Histopaque density gradient centrifugation and cryopreserved in liquid nitrogen vapor phase. Analytical flow cytometry was used to check the purity and quantity of each magnetically sorted T cell population. Each sorted fraction had its genomic DNA isolated and then quantified by UV absorbance on a Nanodrop 2000c. The germline V gene encodes CDR1 DFQATT and CDR2 SNEGSKA (reference sequence). The junction shows trimming of 3 bases on V and 4 bases on J, plus 7 bases between the germline ends. Reading from cysteine to phenylalanine, the CDR3 counts 11 amino acids. Just the 33-base CDR3 DNA is kept, in frame starting at base 1.

The chain is made from TRBV20-1 and TRBJ2-7; the D gene cannot be resolved reliably. The sequence was collected from a man younger than 35 in good health. Some clones in this sample may be carry-over from other donors' samples. Specimen: naive CD4+ T cells from PBMCs. Read against the paper, the sample's cell subset or site label means: CD45RA+ positively selected. The DNA sequence follows: TGCAGTGCTAGGAAGGAGTACGAGCAGTACTTC. It translates to CSARKEYEQYF.